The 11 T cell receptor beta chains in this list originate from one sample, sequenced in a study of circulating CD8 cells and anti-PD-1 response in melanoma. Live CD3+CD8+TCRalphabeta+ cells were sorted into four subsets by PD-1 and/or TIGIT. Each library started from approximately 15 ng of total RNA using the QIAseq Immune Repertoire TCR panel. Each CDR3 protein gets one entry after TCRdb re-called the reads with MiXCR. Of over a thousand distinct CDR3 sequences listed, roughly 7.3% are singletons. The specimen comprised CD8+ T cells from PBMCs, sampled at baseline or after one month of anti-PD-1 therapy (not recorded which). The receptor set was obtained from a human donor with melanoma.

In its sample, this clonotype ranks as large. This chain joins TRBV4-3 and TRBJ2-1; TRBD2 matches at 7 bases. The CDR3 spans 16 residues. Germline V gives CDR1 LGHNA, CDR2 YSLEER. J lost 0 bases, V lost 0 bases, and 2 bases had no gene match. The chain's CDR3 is CASSQDAGDSYNEQFF. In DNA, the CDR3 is TGCGCCAGCAGCCAAGATGCGGGGGACTCCTACAATGAGCAGTTCTTC.

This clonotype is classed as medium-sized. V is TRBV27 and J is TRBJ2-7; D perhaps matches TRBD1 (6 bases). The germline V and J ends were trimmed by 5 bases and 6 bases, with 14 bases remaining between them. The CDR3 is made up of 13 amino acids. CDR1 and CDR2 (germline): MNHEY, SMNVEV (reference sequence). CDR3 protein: CASSETGTTEQYF. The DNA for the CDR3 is TGTGCCAGCAGTGAAACCGGGACAACCGAGCAGTACTTC.

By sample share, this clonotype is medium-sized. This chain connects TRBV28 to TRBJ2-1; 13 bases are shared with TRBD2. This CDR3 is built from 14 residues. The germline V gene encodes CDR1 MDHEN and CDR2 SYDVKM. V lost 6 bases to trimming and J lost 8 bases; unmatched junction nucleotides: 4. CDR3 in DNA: TGTGCCAGCAGCGGACTAGCGGGGGAAGATGAGCAGTTCTTC. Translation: CASSGLAGEDEQFF.

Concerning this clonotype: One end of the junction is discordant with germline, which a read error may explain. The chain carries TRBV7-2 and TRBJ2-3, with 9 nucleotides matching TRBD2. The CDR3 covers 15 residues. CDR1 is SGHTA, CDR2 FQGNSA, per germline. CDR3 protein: CASRPAAGGTDTPYF. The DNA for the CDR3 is TGTGCCAGCAGGCCAGCAGCGGGGGGCACAGATACGCCGTATTTT.

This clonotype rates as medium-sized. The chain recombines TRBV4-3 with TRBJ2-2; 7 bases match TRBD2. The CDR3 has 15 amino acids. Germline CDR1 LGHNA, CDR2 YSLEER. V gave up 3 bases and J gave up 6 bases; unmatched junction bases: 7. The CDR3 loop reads CASSHRGDGSGELFF. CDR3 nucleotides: TGCGCCAGCAGCCACCGGGGGGACGGGTCCGGGGAGCTGTTTTTT.

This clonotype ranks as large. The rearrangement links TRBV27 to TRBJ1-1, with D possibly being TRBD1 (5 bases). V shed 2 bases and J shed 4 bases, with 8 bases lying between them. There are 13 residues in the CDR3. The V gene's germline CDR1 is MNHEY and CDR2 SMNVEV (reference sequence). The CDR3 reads CASSLGGITEAFF. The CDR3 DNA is TGTGCCAGCAGTTTAGGGGGTATCACTGAAGCTTTCTTT.

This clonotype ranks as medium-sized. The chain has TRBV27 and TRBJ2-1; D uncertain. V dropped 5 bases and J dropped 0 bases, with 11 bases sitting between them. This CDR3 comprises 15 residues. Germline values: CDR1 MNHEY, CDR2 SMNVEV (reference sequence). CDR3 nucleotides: TGTGCCAGCAGTGAACAGATTTACTCCTACAATGAGCAGTTCTTC. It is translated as CASSEQIYSYNEQFF.

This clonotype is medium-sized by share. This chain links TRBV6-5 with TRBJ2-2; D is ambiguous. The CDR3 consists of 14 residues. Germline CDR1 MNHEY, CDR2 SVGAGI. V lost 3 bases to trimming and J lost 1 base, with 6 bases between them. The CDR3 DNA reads TGTGCCAGCAGTTATAGTCAGAACACCGGGGAGCTGTTTTTT. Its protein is CASSYSQNTGELFF.

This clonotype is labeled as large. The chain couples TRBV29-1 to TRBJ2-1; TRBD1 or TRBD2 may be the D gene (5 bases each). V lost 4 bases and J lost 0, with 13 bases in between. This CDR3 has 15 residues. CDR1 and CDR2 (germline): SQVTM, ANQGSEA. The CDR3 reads CSVAGAGPSYNEQFF. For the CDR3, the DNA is TGCAGCGTTGCTGGGGCGGGTCCCTCCTACAATGAGCAGTTCTTC.

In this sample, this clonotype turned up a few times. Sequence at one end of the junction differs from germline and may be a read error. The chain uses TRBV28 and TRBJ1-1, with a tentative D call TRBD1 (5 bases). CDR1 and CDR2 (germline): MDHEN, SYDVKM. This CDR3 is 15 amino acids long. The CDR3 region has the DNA TGTGCCAGCAGTCGCCCAGGGACGTTGAACGCTGAAGCTTTCTTT. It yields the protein CASSRPGTLNAEAFF.

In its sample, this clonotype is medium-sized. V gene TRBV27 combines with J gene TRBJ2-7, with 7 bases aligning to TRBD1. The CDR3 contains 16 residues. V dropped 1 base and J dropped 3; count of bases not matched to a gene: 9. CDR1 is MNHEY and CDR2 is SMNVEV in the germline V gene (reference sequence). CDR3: CASSLYHRQGNYEQYF. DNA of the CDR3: TGTGCCAGCAGTTTATACCATCGACAGGGAAACTACGAGCAGTACTTC.